A selection of T cell receptor beta chains follows, all from one sample in a study of blood T cell repertoires in COVID-19. Using immunoSEQ multiplex PCR, the repertoire was profiled, and TCRdb retains in-frame clones only, with some absent. Of 160,000 or so clones listed, roughly nine tenths are singletons. The specimen sequenced was peripheral blood. Receptors were obtained from a woman aged 35 to 49 with acute or convalescent COVID-19. Each CDR3 is given with its conserved first and last residue. The D gene is left open where the match is weak. Only some rows state a clone size, as once, few, many or a class for expanded clones.

CDR3 protein: CASSLAPSSYNSPLHF
CDR3 DNA: TGCGCCAGCAGCTTGGCGCCGAGCTCCTATAATTCACCCCTCCACTTT
V gene: TRBV5-1
J gene: TRBJ1-6
clone size: -
D gene: -

CDR3 protein: CASSTRQGRSGYGYTF
CDR3 DNA: TGTGCCAGCAGCACCCGACAGGGACGTTCGGGCTATGGCTACACCTTC
V gene: TRBV13
J gene: TRBJ1-2
clone size: once
D gene: TRBD1

CDR3 protein: CAWSVGEGAGISGNTIYF
CDR3 DNA: TGTGCCTGGAGTGTAGGTGAGGGGGCGGGAATCTCTGGAAACACCATATATTTT
V gene: TRBV30
J gene: TRBJ1-3
clone size: once
D gene: TRBD1

CDR3 protein: CASSLNGRGGGYTF
CDR3 DNA: TGCGCCAGCAGTCTAAACGGCCGCGGGGGGGGCTACACCTTC
V gene: TRBV23-1
J gene: TRBJ1-2
clone size: -
D gene: -

CDR3 protein: CASSLGTTLSYEQYF
CDR3 DNA: TGTGCCAGCAGCTTAGGGACTACACTATCCTACGAGCAGTACTTC
V gene: TRBV7-6
J gene: TRBJ2-7
clone size: few
D gene: -

CDR3 protein: CASSRTSGIQETQYF
CDR3 DNA: TGTGCCAGCAGTCGGACTAGCGGGATCCAAGAGACCCAGTACTTC
V gene: TRBV2
J gene: TRBJ2-5
clone size: -
D gene: TRBD2

CDR3 protein: CAWVQDKYEQYF
CDR3 DNA: TGTGCCTGGGTACAAGATAAGTACGAGCAGTACTTC
V gene: TRBV30
J gene: TRBJ2-7
clone size: -
D gene: -

CDR3 protein: CASADERGPNTGELFF
CDR3 DNA: TGCGCCAGCGCGGACGAGCGGGGGCCGAACACCGGGGAGCTGTTTTTT
V gene: TRBV5-1
J gene: TRBJ2-2
clone size: -
D gene: TRBD2

CDR3 protein: CASSFLGQSTGELFF
CDR3 DNA: TGCGCCAGCAGCTTCCTGGGACAGTCCACCGGGGAGCTGTTTTTT
V gene: TRBV5-1
J gene: TRBJ2-2
clone size: few
D gene: TRBD1

CDR3 protein: CASSPPAGLAGGSTDTQYF
CDR3 DNA: TGTGCCAGCTCACCACCAGCAGGACTAGCGGGGGGTAGCACAGATACGCAGTATTTT
V gene: TRBV18
J gene: TRBJ2-3
clone size: -
D gene: TRBD2

CDR3 protein: CASDRINQPQHF
CDR3 DNA: TGTGCCAGCGACAGGATCAATCAGCCCCAGCATTTT
V gene: TRBV28
J gene: TRBJ1-5
clone size: -
D gene: -

CDR3 protein: CASSILNTGELFF
CDR3 DNA: TGTGCCAGTAGTATCCTTAACACCGGGGAGCTGTTTTTT
V gene: TRBV19
J gene: TRBJ2-2
clone size: -
D gene: -

CDR3 protein: CASSFSAGPYNEQFF
CDR3 DNA: TGTGCCAGTAGTTTCTCCGCGGGCCCCTACAATGAGCAGTTCTTC
V gene: TRBV19
J gene: TRBJ2-1
clone size: -
D gene: -

CDR3 protein: CASGPQGATNEKLFF
CDR3 DNA: TGCGCCAGCGGTCCACAGGGAGCAACTAATGAAAAACTGTTTTTT
V gene: TRBV5-1
J gene: TRBJ1-4
clone size: once
D gene: -

CDR3 protein: CASSQAVRTRQAQLFF
CDR3 DNA: TGTGCCAGCAGCCAAGCCGTCCGCACGAGACAGGCTCAACTGTTTTTT
V gene: TRBV4-2
J gene: TRBJ1-4
clone size: -
D gene: -

CDR3 protein: CSASAGVPLHF
CDR3 DNA: TGCAGTGCTAGTGCAGGGGTACCCCTCCACTTT
V gene: TRBV20-1
J gene: TRBJ1-6
clone size: -
D gene: -

CDR3 protein: CASSHPGRNTEAFF
CDR3 DNA: TGTGCCAGCAGCCATCCGGGGAGAAACACTGAAGCTTTCTTT
V gene: TRBV5-5
J gene: TRBJ1-1
clone size: -
D gene: -

CDR3 protein: CASIAGGNTDTQYF
CDR3 DNA: TGTGCCAGCATCGCGGGGGGGAACACAGATACGCAGTATTTT
V gene: TRBV28
J gene: TRBJ2-3
clone size: -
D gene: TRBD2

CDR3 protein: CASSPGTARTEAFF
CDR3 DNA: TGTGCCAGCAGCCCCGGGACAGCACGCACTGAAGCTTTCTTT
V gene: TRBV3-1/TRBV3-2
J gene: TRBJ1-1
clone size: -
D gene: TRBD1

CDR3 protein: CASRRMNEQFF
CDR3 DNA: TGTGCCAGCAGGCGGATGAATGAGCAGTTCTTC
V gene: TRBV28
J gene: TRBJ2-1
clone size: -
D gene: -

CDR3 protein: CAWVPGTSARGSEQFF
CDR3 DNA: TGTGCCTGGGTCCCCGGGACTAGCGCAAGGGGGAGTGAGCAGTTCTTC
V gene: TRBV30
J gene: TRBJ2-1
clone size: -
D gene: TRBD2